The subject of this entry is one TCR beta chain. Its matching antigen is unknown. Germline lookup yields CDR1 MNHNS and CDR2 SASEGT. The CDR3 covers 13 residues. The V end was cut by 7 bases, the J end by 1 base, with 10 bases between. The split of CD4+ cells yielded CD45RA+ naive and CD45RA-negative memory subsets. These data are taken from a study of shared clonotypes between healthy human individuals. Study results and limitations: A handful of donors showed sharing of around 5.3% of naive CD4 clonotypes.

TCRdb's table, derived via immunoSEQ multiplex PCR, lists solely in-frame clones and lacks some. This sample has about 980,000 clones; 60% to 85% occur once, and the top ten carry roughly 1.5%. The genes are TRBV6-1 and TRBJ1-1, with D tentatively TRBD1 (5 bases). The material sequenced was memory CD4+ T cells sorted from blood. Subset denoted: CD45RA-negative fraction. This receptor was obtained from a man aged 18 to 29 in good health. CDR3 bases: TGTGCCAGCAATCTGAGGGGGAACACTGAAGCTTTCTTT. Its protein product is CASNLRGNTEAFF.